The 20 T cell receptor beta chains presented below share a single source sample, sequenced in a study of identical twins. A single record per CDR3 protein comes from TCRdb applying MiXCR to the 5' RACE reads. The table has some 270,000 distinct CDR3 sequences, about 8% seen once. This same sample was also taken into another study, of yellow fever vaccine responses in identical twins.

What was sequenced was CD8+ T cells sorted from blood. The source is a woman between 18 and 29 years old in good health.

The chain carries TRBV24-1 and TRBJ2-1; the D is unclear. The CDR3 spans 12 residues. Trimming cost V 9 bases and J 5 bases, with 10 bases left between them. CDR1 KGHDR and CDR2 SFDVKD come from the germline V gene. CDR3 loop: CATGFTDNEQFF. Here the CDR3 DNA reads TGTGCCACCGGATTTACAGACAATGAGCAGTTCTTC.

This clonotype was seen more than once but under ten times. J is TRBJ2-3 and V is TRBV15; 7 positions match TRBD1. Germline lookup yields CDR1 LNHNV and CDR2 YYDKDF (reference sequence). Germline trimming cut 5 bases from V and 4 bases from J; bases unmatched to any gene: 9. This CDR3 is built from 15 residues. CDR3 in DNA: TGTGCCACCAGCGCGACAGGGTCGGGACCAGATACGCAGTATTTT. Residues: CATSATGSGPDTQYF. Based on the CDR3 plus reference TRBV15 and TRBJ2-3, the full variable domain is DAMVIQNPRYQVTQFGKPVTLSCSQTLNHNVMYWYQQKSSQAPKLLFHYYDKDFNNEADTPDNFQSRRPNTSFCFLDIRSPGLGDTAMYLCATSATGSGPDTQYFGPGTRLTVL.

This clonotype has at least ten counts. This chain uses TRBV11-2 with TRBJ2-7; 8 bases fit TRBD2. CDR1 is SGHAT, CDR2 FQNNGV, per germline. The CDR3 is 15 residues long. Unmatched junction bases numbered 6, after V lost 3 bases and J lost 2 bases. The CDR3 DNA reads TGTGCCAGCAGCTTTGAACTAGCGGAGACCTACGAGCAGTACTTC. The encoded protein is CASSFELAETYEQYF.

The CDR3 here is CASSSGGWRNQPQHF. In nucleotides, the CDR3 is TGTGCCAGCAGCTCAGGGGGCTGGAGGAATCAGCCCCAGCATTTT. J is TRBJ1-5 and V is TRBV7-9; 8 bases align to TRBD1. With V trimmed by 4 bases and J by 4 bases, 6 bases remained unmatched. Germline CDR1 reads SEHNR; CDR2 reads FQNEAQ (reference sequence). This CDR3 comprises 15 residues. The complete variable domain, with remaining parts taken from reference TRBV7-9 and TRBJ1-5, reads DTGVSQNPRHKITKRGQNVTFRCDPISEHNRLYWYRQTLGQGPEFLTYFQNEAQLEKSRLLSDRFSAERPKGSFSTLEIQRTEQGDSAMYLCASSSGGWRNQPQHFGDGTRLSIL.

V usage is TRBV9 and J usage is TRBJ2-1, with D possibly matching TRBD1 (5 bases). Trimming pared 0 bases from V and 4 bases from J, leaving 11 bases between. The CDR3 loop spans 15 amino acids. In germline, CDR1 is SGDLS, CDR2 YYNGEE. The CDR3 coding sequence is TGTGCCAGCAGCGTAGAGGAGACAGTGTACAATGAGCAGTTCTTC. It translates to CASSVEETVYNEQFF.

The J gene is TRBJ1-5, the V gene TRBV5-6; D gene uncertain. Trimming cost V 0 bases and J 4 bases, with 11 bases left between them. The CDR3 runs 15 residues. Per the germline V gene, CDR1 is SGHDT and CDR2 is YYEEEE. CDR3 nucleotide sequence: TGTGCCAGCAGCTTGGCGGGTTTCGGGAATCAGCCCCAGCATTTT. Translated: CASSLAGFGNQPQHF.

A few counts support this clonotype. The chain couples TRBV2 to TRBJ2-5; no clear D. CDR1 is SNHLY and CDR2 is FYNNEI in the germline V gene. The germline V and J ends were trimmed by 6 bases and 1 base, with 9 bases remaining between them. The CDR3 runs 13 residues. The CDR3 coding sequence is TGTGCCAGCAGGGAACACACCCAAGAGACCCAGTACTTC. It yields the protein CASREHTQETQYF.

This clonotype was observed at least ten times. The rearrangement links TRBV9 to TRBJ2-2; D is uncertain. The CDR3 runs to 12 residues. Trimming removed 1 base at V and 6 bases at J, with 4 bases between. Germline V gene sequence: CDR1 SGDLS, CDR2 YYNGEE. The CDR3, as DNA: TGTGCCAGCAGCGTAAGTGCCGGGGAGCTGTTTTTT. Translated: CASSVSAGELFF.

The rearrangement joins TRBV7-9 to TRBJ2-7; D is possibly TRBD2 (6 bases). CDR1 is SEHNR, CDR2 FQNEAQ, per germline (reference sequence). This CDR3 is 13 amino acids long. Trimming took off 5 bases at V and 6 bases at J, with 14 bases between the two ends. CDR3 in amino acids: CASSPLPGSEQYF. CDR3 sequence (DNA): TGTGCCAGCAGCCCACTCCCCGGGAGCGAGCAGTACTTC.

This clonotype was detected only a few times. The chain is built from TRBV12-3 or TRBV12-4 and TRBJ1-4, with D possibly being TRBD1 (6 bases). This CDR3 contains 17 residues. V lost 5 bases to trimming and J lost 5 bases, with 21 bases between them. CDR3 coding DNA: TGTGCCAGCAGTGGTAAACCTAGACAGGTCCTAAATGAAAAACTGTTTTTT. This sequence encodes CASSGKPRQVLNEKLFF.

The sample holds a few counts of this clonotype. This chain connects TRBV7-9 to TRBJ1-5; TRBD1 aligns across 8 bases. Germline lookup yields CDR1 SEHNR and CDR2 FQNEAQ (reference sequence). V trimming: 2 bases; J trimming: 6 bases; junction bases outside the gene matches: 6. The CDR3 sequence is 15 residues long. The CDR3 is CASSLSGGPVQPQHF. DNA of the CDR3: TGTGCCAGCAGCTTATCAGGGGGCCCGGTTCAGCCCCAGCATTTT.

This clonotype occurred many times. The J gene is TRBJ2-1, the V gene TRBV29-1; 8 bases line up with TRBD2. The CDR3 covers 16 residues. Germline V lookup: CDR1 SQVTM, CDR2 ANQGSEA. Trimming removed 1 base from V and 1 base from J; junction bases left unmatched: 6. In DNA form, the CDR3 reads TGCAGCGTTGAAGCCGCGGGAGGCCGTTCCTACAATGAGCAGTTCTTC. Amino acid sequence: CSVEAAGGRSYNEQFF.

The V call is TRBV4-3, the J call TRBJ2-7, with TRBD2 matching over 11 bases. V gave up 1 base and J gave up 1 base; unmatched junction bases: 6. The CDR3 runs to 17 residues. Germline lookup yields CDR1 LGHNA and CDR2 YSLEER. The CDR3 bases are TGCGCCAGCAGCCAAGGACTAGCGGGGAGTATGTCCTACGAGCAGTACTTC. This gives the protein CASSQGLAGSMSYEQYF.

This clonotype was observed a handful of times. The CDR3 loop reads CASVWGEETQYF. The CDR3 region has the DNA TGTGCTAGCGTCTGGGGGGAGGAGACCCAGTACTTC. The chain carries TRBV12-5 and TRBJ2-5, with a weak D call TRBD2 (6 bases). The V end was cut by 9 bases, the J end by 5 bases, with 13 bases between. CDR1 and CDR2 from the germline V gene are LGHNT and FRNRAP. The CDR3 is made up of 12 amino acids.

Of note for this clonotype: This may stem from a read error, because a much larger clone lies one nucleotide away. The chain recombines TRBV4-3 with TRBJ2-3; TRBD2 might be the D (6 bases). The CDR3 is made up of 16 amino acids. CDR1 and CDR2 from the germline V gene are LGHNA and YSLEER. The V gene lost 0 bases and the J gene lost 4 bases, with 14 bases spanning the gap. CDR3: CASSQDKLAPADTQYF. CDR3 nucleotides: TGCGCCAGCAGCCAAGATAAACTAGCTCCTGCAGATACGCAGTATTTT.

This clonotype has just a few counts. DNA for the CDR3: TGCGCCAGCAGCCCCGGGACAGGGGTAATTGGAGAGACCCAGTACTTC. Translating it yields CASSPGTGVIGETQYF. The chain combines TRBV4-1 with TRBJ2-5; 10 bases align to TRBD1. The CDR3 consists of 16 residues. Germline trimming cut 4 bases from V and 4 bases from J; bases unmatched to any gene: 9. Germline CDR1 is MGHRA and CDR2 is YSYEKL.

The chain has TRBV20-1 and TRBJ2-5; 12 nucleotides line up with TRBD2. This CDR3 comprises 16 residues. Trimming cost V 4 bases and J 6 bases; bases outside gene matches: 12. Germline V gives CDR1 DFQATT, CDR2 SNEGSKA (reference sequence). CDR3 protein: CSATRLAGAKLQTQYF. In DNA form, the CDR3 reads TGCAGTGCTACCAGACTAGCGGGGGCGAAATTGCAGACCCAGTACTTC.

This clonotype was seen more than once but under ten times. The V call is TRBV28, the J call TRBJ1-1; weak D call: TRBD1 (5 bases). CDR1 is MDHEN and CDR2 is SYDVKM in the germline V gene. CDR3 length: 14 residues. Trimming pared 8 bases from V and 2 bases from J, leaving 15 bases between. CDR3 sequence (DNA): TGTGCCAGCCGGACAACTCAGATCAACACTGAAGCTTTCTTT. Its translation: CASRTTQINTEAFF.

In this sample, this clonotype turned up many times. This chain joins TRBV7-9 and TRBJ2-5, with a tentative D call TRBD2 (5 bases). Deletions cut 1 base from V and 5 bases from J, with 11 bases between. The germline V gene encodes CDR1 SEHNR and CDR2 FQNEAQ (reference sequence). CDR3 size: 14 residues. CDR3 DNA sequence: TGTGCCAGCAGCTTAGAACTAGTCAGCGAGACCCAGTACTTC. Encoded protein: CASSLELVSETQYF.

The table lists this clonotype with a few counts. V is TRBV7-2 and J is TRBJ2-7; D is ambiguous. Germline V gives CDR1 SGHTA, CDR2 FQGNSA. The CDR3 is made up of 16 amino acids. V was trimmed by 2 bases and J by 0 bases, leaving 14 bases between them. This CDR3 is CASSLISETRSYEQYF. The CDR3 DNA is TGTGCCAGCAGCTTAATTTCGGAAACACGCTCCTACGAGCAGTACTTC.